One sample yielded the 20 T cell receptor beta chains listed below, sequenced in a study of radiotherapy plus CTLA-4 blockade in lung cancer. The repertoire was sequenced with immunoSEQ multiplex PCR; TCRdb's copy has only in-frame clones and lacks some. The sample consists of roughly 46,000 clones, around 69% of them appearing once. This specimen consisted of peripheral blood, obtained from a patient treated with radiotherapy plus ipilimumab. These receptors originate from a human donor with non-small cell lung cancer who had stable disease on radiotherapy plus ipilimumab.

This clone was detected a few times. The chain couples TRBV27 to TRBJ1-4; 9 nucleotides agree with TRBD1. The CDR3 has 15 amino acids. Germline lookup yields CDR1 MNHEY and CDR2 SMNVEV (reference sequence). The V and J ends lost 0 bases and 8 bases, in that order; junction bases with no gene match: 4. The CDR3 nucleotides read TGTGCCAGCAGTTTATCTGGGACAGGGCAAGAAAAACTGTTTTTT. This gives the protein CASSLSGTGQEKLFF.

The J gene is TRBJ1-2, the V gene TRBV5-4, with D perhaps TRBD1 (5 bases). This CDR3 has 14 amino acids. V gave up 0 bases and J gave up 8 bases, with 14 bases separating them. From germline, CDR1 is SGHNT and CDR2 YYREEE (reference sequence). The chain's CDR3 is CASSLERGGQGYTF. The DNA of the CDR3 is TGTGCCAGCAGCTTGGAGAGGGGAGGACAAGGCTACACCTTC.

The chain employs TRBV6-5 and TRBJ2-7, with 8 bases aligning to TRBD1. The CDR3 spans 16 residues. The J segment lost 4 bases and the V segment lost 1 base, leaving 9 bases of the junction unmatched. Germline-derived CDR1 and CDR2 are MNHEY and SVGAGI. The CDR3 region is CASSYWTGRGLYEQYF. Written as DNA, the CDR3 is TGTGCCAGCAGTTACTGGACCGGCAGGGGGCTTTACGAGCAGTACTTC.

J is TRBJ2-1 and V is TRBV27; D unresolved. This CDR3 comprises 13 residues. V lost 6 bases, J lost 6 bases, and 12 bases lay in between. The germline CDR1 and CDR2 sequences are MNHEY and SMNVEV (reference sequence). In DNA form, the CDR3 reads TGTGCCAGCAGACCTCTGGTGAGCAATGAGCAGTTCTTC. Residues: CASRPLVSNEQFF.

The chain links TRBV5-5 to TRBJ1-2; D is undetermined. Trimming cost V 0 bases and J 2 bases, with 5 bases left between them. Germline CDR1 and CDR2: SGHKS and YYEKEE (reference sequence). This CDR3 spans 13 amino acids. CDR3: CASSLVANYGYTF. CDR3 DNA: TGTGCCAGCAGCTTGGTGGCCAACTATGGCTACACCTTC.

This sequence joins TRBV2 and TRBJ2-1, with a tentative D call TRBD2 (6 bases). The germline V gene has CDR1 SNHLY and CDR2 FYNNEI. The V end lost 6 bases, the J end lost 8 bases, and 11 bases lay between the germline ends. The CDR3 has 12 residues. The CDR3 nucleotides are TGTGCCAGCAGGGAGGGAATCCATGAGCAGTTCTTC. This gives the protein CASREGIHEQFF. The entire variable domain, with the rest obtained from reference TRBV2 and TRBJ2-1, is as follows: EPEVTQTPSHQVTQMGQEVILRCVPISNHLYFYWYRQILGQKVEFLVSFYNNEISEKSEIFDDQFSVERPDGSNFTLKIRSTKLEDSAMYFCASREGIHEQFFGPGTRLTVL.

The gene calls are TRBV2 and TRBJ1-5, with 12 nucleotides matching TRBD1. V lost 4 bases, J lost 2 bases, and 3 bases stayed unmatched. The germline V gene has CDR1 SNHLY and CDR2 FYNNEI. This CDR3 comprises 16 residues. In DNA form, the CDR3 reads TGTGCCAGCAGTGGGGACAGGGGGCTCGGCAATCAGCCCCAGCATTTT. It codes for CASSGDRGLGNQPQHF.

The table lists this clone with a few counts. A read error may produce the germline difference seen at one junction end. The chain recombines TRBV7-9 with TRBJ1-2; D is undetermined. Germline CDR1 reads SEHNR; CDR2 reads FQNEAQ (reference sequence). The CDR3 runs to 10 residues. CDR3 loop: CASSLIYVSF. The CDR3 DNA reads TGTGCCAGCAGCTTAATCTATGTGTCCTTC.

The rearrangement joins TRBV27 to TRBJ1-1; tentatively, D is TRBD1 (5 bases). The V end lost 5 bases, the J end lost 0 bases, and 13 bases lay between the germline ends. The CDR3 spans 15 residues. Germline CDR1 and CDR2: MNHEY and SMNVEV (reference sequence). The CDR3 reads CASSRMGTMNTEAFF. Written as DNA, the CDR3 is TGTGCCAGCAGTCGTATGGGGACCATGAACACTGAAGCTTTCTTT.

This chain links TRBV5-6 with TRBJ2-3; 9 bases are a match to TRBD2. The CDR3 is 15 amino acids. Per the germline V gene, CDR1 is SGHDT and CDR2 is YYEEEE. V lost 2 bases and J lost 4; bases outside the gene matches: 5. CDR3 region: CASSFSSGVADTQYF. As DNA, the CDR3 is TGTGCCAGCAGCTTTTCTAGCGGGGTAGCAGATACGCAGTATTTT.

The rearrangement joins TRBV19 to TRBJ1-5, with D possibly being TRBD1 (5 bases). The CDR3 consists of 14 residues. Germline CDR1 is LNHDA and CDR2 is SQIVND (reference sequence). V was pared by 6 bases and J by 4 bases, with 13 bases between. This chain's CDR3 is CASSRARMNQPQHF. CDR3 DNA: TGTGCCAGTAGCAGGGCTAGGATGAATCAGCCCCAGCATTTT. Looking up the rest from reference TRBV19 and TRBJ1-5 gives the full variable domain: DGGITQSPKYLFRKEGQNVTLSCEQNLNHDAMYWYRQDPGQGLRLIYYSQIVNDFQKGDIAEGYSVSREKKESFPLTVTSAQKNPTAFYLCASSRARMNQPQHFGDGTRLSIL.

The chain recombines TRBV7-6 with TRBJ1-6, with D possibly matching TRBD1 (6 bases). Germline CDR1 is SGHVS and CDR2 is FNYEAQ. This CDR3 is 16 amino acids long. The V end lost 5 bases, the J end lost 15 bases, and 26 bases lay between the germline ends. CDR3 residues: CASSLRGFSDSFYLHF. As DNA, the CDR3 is TGTGCCAGCAGCCTTCGGGGTTTCTCGGACAGTTTCTACCTCCACTTT.

The sample holds one count of this clone. This sequence joins TRBV19 and TRBJ1-1, with D hard to call. Germline lookup yields CDR1 LNHDA and CDR2 SQIVND (reference sequence). CDR3 length: 13 residues. V lost 6 bases and J 2 bases, leaving 10 bases between the germline ends. CDR3 bases: TGTGCCAGTAGGCGGCAGCAAAACACTGAAGCTTTCTTT. It specifies CASRRQQNTEAFF.

The chain carries TRBV5-6 and TRBJ2-1; possibly TRBD1 for D (6 bases). This CDR3 has 16 amino acids. V was clipped by 1 base and J by 0 bases, with 11 bases between them. The V gene's germline CDR1 is SGHDT and CDR2 YYEEEE. CDR3 amino acids: CASSLTGSNSYNEQFF. The CDR3, as DNA: TGTGCCAGCAGCTTGACAGGGTCCAACTCCTACAATGAGCAGTTCTTC.

This chain connects TRBV6-5 to TRBJ1-3, with D unclear. Germline CDR1 and CDR2: MNHEY and SVGAGI. V lost 5 bases, J lost 3 bases, and 14 bases lay in between. The length of the CDR3 is 15 residues. The CDR3 nucleotides read TGTGCCAGCAGTCGCGACGGGGTGGGTGGAAACACCATATATTTT. Translated, it gives CASSRDGVGGNTIYF.

V usage is TRBV5-1 and J usage is TRBJ1-2; unclear D gene. The CDR3 covers 16 residues. Germline assignment: CDR1 SGHRS and CDR2 YFSETQ. V shed 1 base and J shed 2 bases, with 15 bases lying between them. CDR3 nucleotide sequence: TGCGCCAGCAGCTTGTCTGGGATCCCGAGGAACTATGGCTACACCTTC. Protein product: CASSLSGIPRNYGYTF.

This chain connects TRBV4-3 to TRBJ2-2; 7 bases map to TRBD1. The germline gives CDR1 LGHNA, CDR2 YSLEER. Trimming cost V 3 bases and J 9 bases; bases outside gene matches: 10. CDR3 length: 15 amino acids. CDR3 nucleotide sequence: TGCGCCAGCAGCCATGACGACAGGGAGACGAGGGAGCTGTTTTTT. Encoded protein: CASSHDDRETRELFF.

This chain links TRBV19 with TRBJ1-2; unclear D gene. The CDR3 covers 12 residues. With 5 bases removed from V and 4 bases from J, the gap between germline ends came to 8 bases. Looked up from germline, CDR1 is LNHDA and CDR2 is SQIVND (reference sequence). The CDR3 reads CASSLSLYGYTF. Here the CDR3 DNA reads TGTGCCAGTAGTTTAAGTCTCTATGGCTACACCTTC. The whole variable domain, filled in from reference TRBV19 and TRBJ1-2, reads DGGITQSPKYLFRKEGQNVTLSCEQNLNHDAMYWYRQDPGQGLRLIYYSQIVNDFQKGDIAEGYSVSREKKESFPLTVTSAQKNPTAFYLCASSLSLYGYTFGSGTRLTVV.

J is TRBJ2-3 and V is TRBV6-1, with TRBD1 matching over 8 bases. V trimming: 3 bases; J trimming: 2 bases; junction bases outside the gene matches: 4. This CDR3 spans 15 amino acids. Germline V CDR1 and CDR2: MNHNS, SASEGT. DNA of the CDR3: TGTGCCAGCAGTGACAGGGGGCGGGCCACAGATACGCAGTATTTT. Translating it yields CASSDRGRATDTQYF.

By share, this clone ranks as medium-sized (0.01 to 0.1%). In DNA form, the CDR3 reads TGCGCCAGCTGCAGGGGTTTGGCTAATGAAAAACTGTTTTTT. This gives the protein CASCRGLANEKLFF. The chain recombines TRBV5-1 with TRBJ1-4, with a weak D call TRBD1 (6 bases). The V and J ends lost 7 bases and 3 bases respectively, with 13 bases between them. The germline V gene has CDR1 SGHRS and CDR2 YFSETQ. The CDR3 loop spans 14 amino acids.